These 14 T cell receptor beta chains were sequenced from one sample in a study of control samples from healthy donors and cancer patients. Libraries were prepared by immunoSEQ multiplex PCR; TCRdb keeps only in-frame clonotypes and omits some of them. In the table there are 160,000 or so clones, over 90% of which are singletons. The sample was blood. These receptors came from a man in his fifties in good health.

V gene TRBV4-1 combines with J gene TRBJ2-6; TRBD1 matches at 8 bases. Germline assignment: CDR1 MGHRA and CDR2 YSYEKL. The CDR3 sequence is 16 residues long. V dropped 4 bases and J dropped 3; count of bases not matched to a gene: 5. The CDR3 region is CASSPQGAIGANVLTF. The DNA for the CDR3 is TGCGCCAGCAGCCCCCAGGGGGCTATTGGGGCCAACGTCCTGACTTTC.

This chain joins TRBV6-1 and TRBJ1-6, with D possibly being TRBD1 (5 bases). The CDR3 spans 16 residues. CDR1 is MNHNS, CDR2 SASEGT, per germline. Trimming stripped 2 bases from V and 6 bases from J, with 14 bases between. CDR3 nucleotides: TGTGCCAGCAGTGAAATATGGGGGTCTAGTAATTCACCCCTCCACTTT. Its protein is CASSEIWGSSNSPLHF.

J is TRBJ1-2 and V is TRBV28; a weak D match, TRBD1 (6 bases). CDR1 MDHEN and CDR2 SYDVKM come from the germline V gene. The V end lost 4 bases, the J end lost 8 bases, and 17 bases lay between the germline ends. This CDR3 spans 14 amino acids. CDR3 in amino acids: CASSSNTGLGGYTF. CDR3 in DNA: TGTGCCAGCAGTTCAAATACAGGGTTGGGAGGCTACACCTTC.

The chain combines TRBV20-1 with TRBJ2-3; no reliable D call. Looked up from germline, CDR1 is DFQATT and CDR2 is SNEGSKA (reference sequence). The germline V and J ends were trimmed by 3 bases and 1 base, with 2 bases remaining between them. The CDR3 covers 11 residues. DNA of the CDR3: TGCAGTGCTAGCCGCACAGATACGCAGTATTTT. Translated: CSASRTDTQYF.

The chain combines TRBV15 with TRBJ2-7, with D perhaps matching TRBD1 or TRBD2 (5 bases each). The ends were cut back, 4 bases at V and 0 bases at J, with 10 bases in the middle. Germline V gene sequence: CDR1 LNHNV, CDR2 YYDKDF (reference sequence). The CDR3 length is 14 residues. DNA of the CDR3: TGTGCCACCAGCACGGGGCAGGGCTCCTACGAGCAGTACTTC. Protein sequence: CATSTGQGSYEQYF.

This chain uses TRBV27 with TRBJ1-5, with D unclear. Trimming took 2 bases from V and 0 from J, leaving 5 bases between them. CDR3 length: 14 residues. CDR1 and CDR2 (germline): MNHEY, SMNVEV (reference sequence). The CDR3 DNA reads TGTGCCAGCAGTTTAGGTGATAGCAATCAGCCCCAGCATTTT. It yields the protein CASSLGDSNQPQHF.

This clone showed up just once. The J gene is TRBJ1-1, the V gene TRBV10-3; D unclear. V lost 8 bases and J lost 9, with 10 bases in between. The CDR3 runs to 10 residues. Germline CDR1 is ENHRY and CDR2 is SYGVKD. DNA for the CDR3: TGTGCCATCGGACCGGGGAAAGCTTTCTTT. Translation gives CAIGPGKAFF.

V gene TRBV12-5 combines with J gene TRBJ2-2; unclear D gene. The CDR3 runs to 11 residues. In germline, CDR1 is LGHNT, CDR2 FRNRAP. V was pared by 3 bases and J by 8 bases, with 4 bases between. The CDR3 nucleotides are TGTGCTAGTGGTTTCTCTGGGGAGCTGTTTTTT. It translates to CASGFSGELFF.

The chain has TRBV5-5 and TRBJ2-4; 16 positions agree with TRBD2. V was pared by 4 bases and J by 2 bases, with 6 bases of the junction left unmatched. The CDR3 is 18 residues long. Per germline, CDR1 SGHKS and CDR2 YYEKEE (reference sequence). The CDR3, as DNA: TGTGCCAGCAGCCTGGGACTAGCGGGAGGGCGGTCCAAAAACATTCAGTACTTC. This translates into CASSLGLAGGRSKNIQYF.

The chain joins TRBV10-3 to TRBJ1-2; D is perhaps TRBD1 (5 bases). V lost 4 bases, J lost 0 bases, and 9 bases lay in between. The length of the CDR3 is 14 residues. Germline V gives CDR1 ENHRY, CDR2 SYGVKD. The CDR3 region is CAISAGGSNYGYTF. CDR3 in DNA: TGTGCCATCAGTGCTGGGGGGTCTAACTATGGCTACACCTTC.

The rearrangement joins TRBV3-1 (or the pseudogene TRBV3-2) to TRBJ2-7; no definite D call. Between the trimmed V and J ends, which lost 1 base and 5 bases, there was a span of 12 bases. Germline V CDR1 and CDR2: LGHDT, YNNKEL (reference sequence). The CDR3 totals 14 residues. This CDR3 reads CASSQVGQADEQYF. The CDR3 nucleotides are TGTGCCAGCAGCCAAGTAGGCCAGGCGGACGAGCAGTACTTC.

The chain recombines TRBV28 with TRBJ1-5; 7 positions match TRBD1. The CDR3 runs to 16 residues. The germline gives CDR1 MDHEN, CDR2 SYDVKM. The trim removed 1 base at V and 4 bases at J, leaving 7 bases unmatched. The CDR3 reads CASSLFRAGGNQPQHF. The CDR3 bases are TGTGCCAGCAGTTTATTCAGGGCAGGGGGTAATCAGCCCCAGCATTTT.

The rearrangement joins TRBV18 to TRBJ1-4; the D gene is possibly TRBD1 (6 bases). CDR1 is KGHSH, CDR2 LQKENI, per germline. The ends were cut back, 4 bases at V and 6 bases at J, with 12 bases in the middle. The length of the CDR3 is 14 residues. The DNA for the CDR3 is TGTGCCAGCTCACGGGGGGCTACGGATGAAAAACTGTTTTTT. This codes for CASSRGATDEKLFF.

Points on this clone: Other DNA sequences in the same sample also yield this CDR3. The chain has TRBV3-1 (or the pseudogene TRBV3-2) and TRBJ2-7; possible D gene TRBD2, 5 bases. CDR1 is LGHDT, CDR2 YNNKEL, per germline (reference sequence). The ends were cut back, 4 bases at V and 6 bases at J, with 10 bases in the middle. This CDR3 is 12 amino acids long. The CDR3 protein is CASSPGRGEQYF. The CDR3 nucleotides read TGTGCCAGCAGCCCTGGACGGGGCGAGCAGTACTTC.